The entry that follows covers one T cell receptor beta chain sequence. Its antigen remains unidentified. The junction and the germline gene differ at one end; a read error may be behind it. A primer matching the constant region was used to make TCR beta cDNA from about 500 ng of total RNA. The TCR beta library was amplified through three nested multiplex PCR rounds in a modified ARM-PCR procedure. It was with TRBV1-TRBV30 forward primers and a C-beta reverse primer that the first two PCR rounds were run, at approximately 10 cycles each. A single record per CDR3 protein comes from TCRdb applying MiXCR to the multiplex PCR reads. Counted here are about 32,000 distinct CDR3 sequences, less than 85% occurring once; the ten biggest clones make up roughly 15%. These data originate in a study of tumor-infiltrating lymphocytes in primary liver carcinoma. Broader study findings: A small share of top clones, only about 7-25%, was found in all five tumor regions.

For each extraction, RNA and DNA were obtained together from 20-30 mg of unsorted bulk tissue. Germline CDR1 SGHAT, CDR2 FQDESV (reference sequence). CDR3 length: 13 amino acids. J is TRBJ1-6 and V is TRBV11-1; possible D gene TRBD1, 5 bases. This receptor was taken from a man aged 35-49 years with primary liver carcinoma and hepatitis B virus infection. The sequenced sample was liver tumor tissue from sampling region 4. Subset given: tumor region T4, right-lateral pole. In DNA form, the CDR3 reads TGTGCCAGCAACCGGACACTGGTTTCACCCCTCATCTTT. Translating gives CASNRTLVSPLIF.